Below, 26 T cell receptor beta chains from the same sample are listed, as sequenced in a study of cytomegalovirus exposure and HLA in healthy donors. Generated by immunoSEQ multiplex PCR, the TCRdb table keeps only in-frame clones and is missing some. This sample carries 220,000 or so clones, 75% to 95% of them seen once, and the ten largest clones take 1% to 1.2%. The sequenced sample was PBMCs. These receptors were obtained from a young woman in good health and CMV-seronegative.

This clone showed up just once. This chain joins TRBV5-1 and TRBJ2-1, with 14 bases lining up with TRBD2. Looked up from germline, CDR1 is SGHRS and CDR2 is YFSETQ. The CDR3 is 15 amino acids. The J segment lost 15 bases and the V segment lost 4 bases, leaving 12 bases of the junction unmatched. The CDR3 here is CASSPGLAGDMGGFF. The CDR3 DNA sequence: TGCGCCAGCAGCCCGGGACTAGCGGGAGATATGGGGGGGTTCTTC.

V usage is TRBV4-2 and J usage is TRBJ1-2; weak D call: TRBD1 (6 bases). Germline V CDR1 and CDR2: LGHNA, YNFKEQ. There are 18 residues in the CDR3. V lost 4 bases and J 1 base, leaving 22 bases between the germline ends. The CDR3 coding sequence is TGTGCCAGCAGCCCACCACTAACTGGACAGAAGTTTAACTATGGCTACACCTTC. The encoded protein is CASSPPLTGQKFNYGYTF.

This CDR3 reads CVPRGTGVTGNTIYF. CDR3 nucleotide sequence: TGCGTTCCTAGGGGGACAGGTGTGACTGGAAACACCATATATTTT. The chain joins TRBV23-1 to TRBJ1-3; 8 bases align to TRBD1. TRBV23-1 is given ORF status, its function remaining uncertain. This CDR3 is 15 amino acids long.

In nucleotides, the CDR3 is TGCGCCAGCAGTGAGCTAGCGGGAGAGTACGAGCAGTACTTC. It specifies CASSELAGEYEQYF. The rearrangement uses TRBV10-2 and TRBJ2-7; TRBD2 aligns across 10 bases. Germline V gene sequence: CDR1 WSHSY, CDR2 SAAADI. The CDR3 has 14 amino acids. V lost 2 bases, J lost 4 bases, and 2 bases stayed unmatched.

The gene calls are TRBV11-3 and TRBJ1-1; no clear D gene. The V end lost 6 bases, the J end lost 6 bases, and 14 bases lay between the germline ends. This CDR3 is 13 amino acids long. The V gene's germline CDR1 is SGHNT and CDR2 YENEEA. The CDR3 nucleotides read TGTGCCAGCAGAGGCAGCCACGAGGCTGAAGCTTTCTTT. Translation: CASRGSHEAEAFF.

J is TRBJ2-7 and V is TRBV7-9, with TRBD1 matching 11 bases. Trimming removed 7 bases from V and 2 bases from J; junction bases left unmatched: 7. The length of the CDR3 is 15 residues. The germline V gene has CDR1 SEHNR and CDR2 FQNEAQ (reference sequence). The CDR3 sequence: CASTYRDRGTYEQYF. The CDR3 DNA is TGTGCCAGCACTTACCGGGACAGGGGGACCTACGAGCAGTACTTC.

This sequence joins TRBV7-9 and TRBJ2-7, with TRBD1 identical over 7 bases. The germline V gene encodes CDR1 SEHNR and CDR2 FQNEAQ (reference sequence). The CDR3 has 14 residues. The junction had 6 bases not matched to a gene; V was cut back by 4 bases and J by 3 bases. The CDR3 DNA reads TGTGCCAGCAGCTCTTGGACAGGCAACTACGAGCAGTACTTC. Translation: CASSSWTGNYEQYF.

The genes are TRBV7-9 and TRBJ1-3; the D is unclear. The V end lost 2 bases, the J end lost 1 base, and 9 bases lay between the germline ends. This CDR3 has 15 amino acids. CDR1 and CDR2 (germline): SEHNR, FQNEAQ (reference sequence). DNA of the CDR3: TGTGCCAGCAGCTTAAACTTCCCTTCTGGAAACACCATATATTTT. It specifies CASSLNFPSGNTIYF. Complete variable domain (other parts from reference TRBV7-9 and TRBJ1-3): DTGVSQNPRHKITKRGQNVTFRCDPISEHNRLYWYRQTLGQGPEFLTYFQNEAQLEKSRLLSDRFSAERPKGSFSTLEIQRTEQGDSAMYLCASSLNFPSGNTIYFGEGSWLTVV.

The chain has TRBV5-1 and TRBJ2-3, with TRBD2 identical over 7 bases. With V trimmed by 4 bases and J by 4 bases, 21 bases remained unmatched. Germline loops: CDR1 SGHRS, CDR2 YFSETQ. This CDR3 is 19 amino acids long. CDR3 residues: CASSDGGRRERQPADTQYF. For the CDR3, the DNA is TGCGCCAGCAGCGACGGAGGTCGGCGGGAGCGCCAGCCGGCAGATACGCAGTATTTT.

This clone was found a few times. The chain has TRBV18 and TRBJ2-1; TRBD2 agrees at 8 bases. V gave up 5 bases and J gave up 6 bases; unmatched junction bases: 6. The CDR3 sequence is 14 residues long. Germline CDR1 and CDR2: KGHSH and LQKENI. As DNA, the CDR3 is TGTGCCAGCTCAGTCACTAGCGGCCTCAATGAGCAGTTCTTC. As protein: CASSVTSGLNEQFF.

The gene calls are TRBV9 and TRBJ2-7; 10 nucleotides agree with TRBD1. The CDR3 is 16 amino acids. V was pared by 4 bases and J by 5 bases, with 12 bases of the junction left unmatched. CDR1 SGDLS and CDR2 YYNGEE come from the germline V gene. CDR3 coding DNA: TGTGCCAGCAGCCCGCACCCGACAGGGGGCGTCCACGAGCAGTACTTC. Translating gives CASSPHPTGGVHEQYF.

The chain is built from TRBV7-3 and TRBJ2-3, with D possibly TRBD1 on 6 matching bases. Trimming stripped 8 bases from V and 2 bases from J, with 11 bases between. CDR1 is SGHTA, CDR2 FQGTGA, per germline. The CDR3 extends over 13 amino acids. The CDR3 loop reads CASSGTLTDTQYF. The DNA of the CDR3 is TGTGCCAGCTCCGGGACACTCACAGATACGCAGTATTTT.

The V gene is TRBV7-8, the J gene TRBJ1-5; weak D call: TRBD1 (5 bases). CDR3 length: 17 residues. CDR1 is SGHVS and CDR2 is FQNEAQ in the germline V gene. Trimming left V 5 bases short and J 2 bases short, with 19 bases between. CDR3 loop: CASSPPGGVLGNQPQHF. For the CDR3, the DNA is TGTGCCAGCAGCCCCCCGGGGGGTGTGTTGGGCAATCAGCCCCAGCATTTT.

This chain connects TRBV6-6 to TRBJ1-5; maybe TRBD1 (6 bases). Trimming took off 5 bases at V and 11 bases at J, with 22 bases between the two ends. Germline CDR1 is MNHNY and CDR2 is SVGAGI (reference sequence). The CDR3 is made up of 15 amino acids. CDR3 sequence (DNA): TGTGCCAGCAGTCCGGACAGCAGCCTTGAAGGGGCCCAGCATTTT. Translating gives CASSPDSSLEGAQHF.

The chain is built from TRBV7-6 and TRBJ2-1, with TRBD1 matching 8 bases. The CDR3 loop spans 14 amino acids. Germline V gives CDR1 SGHVS, CDR2 FNYEAQ. V was pared by 3 bases and J by 8 bases, with 6 bases of the junction left unmatched. The CDR3: CASSLVAGGDEQFF. The CDR3 DNA is TGTGCCAGCAGCTTGGTAGCAGGGGGCGATGAGCAGTTCTTC.

V gene TRBV30 combines with J gene TRBJ2-7; TRBD2 is a possible D gene (6 bases). With 3 bases removed from V and 2 bases from J, the gap between germline ends came to 11 bases. This CDR3 comprises 13 residues. CDR1 and CDR2 from the germline V gene are GTSNPN and SVGIG (reference sequence). CDR3 residues: CAWRAGNPYEQYF. Written as DNA, the CDR3 is TGTGCCTGGAGGGCGGGAAACCCCTACGAGCAGTACTTC.

The chain links TRBV5-1 to TRBJ2-5, with 7 nucleotides matching TRBD2. V lost 4 bases and J lost 2; bases outside the gene matches: 5. The CDR3 has 14 residues. Germline V gene data show CDR1 as SGHRS and CDR2 as YFSETQ. DNA of the CDR3: TGCGCCAGCAGCGCAGCGGGGCTACAAGAGACCCAGTACTTC. As protein: CASSAAGLQETQYF.

The chain combines TRBV6-1 with TRBJ1-1; D uncertain. Germline CDR1 reads MNHNS; CDR2 reads SASEGT. The CDR3 totals 14 residues. V was pared by 5 bases and J by 4 bases, with 14 bases between. The CDR3 sequence: CASSKGLEGTEAFF. The CDR3 nucleotides read TGTGCCAGCAGTAAGGGCCTTGAGGGCACTGAAGCTTTCTTT.

This chain uses TRBV11-2 with TRBJ2-7; 7 bases map to TRBD2. This CDR3 spans 14 amino acids. Germline V gene sequence: CDR1 SGHAT, CDR2 FQNNGV. The J segment lost 3 bases and the V segment lost 2 bases, leaving 4 bases of the junction unmatched. The CDR3 DNA reads TGTGCCAGCAGCTTACTCCGCGGGAGCTACGAGCAGTACTTC. It codes for CASSLLRGSYEQYF.

V usage is TRBV21-1 and J usage is TRBJ2-1; whether TRBD1, the table's D call, matches the DNA was not checked. TRBV21-1 is shown as a pseudogene. The CDR3 totals 14 residues. DNA for the CDR3: TGTGCCAGCATCGACACCTACTCCTACAATGAGCAGTTCTTC. Translating gives CASIDTYSYNEQFF.

The chain joins TRBV27 to TRBJ2-7; D is unclear. Trimming shortened V by 2 bases and J by 5 bases, and 13 bases separated the two germline ends. The germline CDR1 and CDR2 sequences are MNHEY and SMNVEV (reference sequence). The CDR3 consists of 14 residues. Here the CDR3 reads CASSLGFPADEQYF. The DNA of the CDR3 is TGTGCCAGCAGTTTAGGGTTCCCTGCGGACGAGCAGTACTTC.

DNA for the CDR3: TGCGCCAGCAGCCCGACGGGGAGTGGTATCACAGAAGAGTTCTTC. Translation: CASSPTGSGITEEFF. The chain recombines TRBV5-1 with TRBJ2-1; weak D call: TRBD2 (5 bases). The length of the CDR3 is 15 residues. V lost 4 bases, J lost 14 bases, and 25 bases lay in between. The germline gives CDR1 SGHRS, CDR2 YFSETQ.

The rearrangement joins TRBV5-1 to TRBJ2-7; 7 bases line up with TRBD1. This CDR3 is 15 amino acids long. The V gene end was trimmed by 3 bases and the J gene end by 2 bases; junction bases not matched to a gene: 8. Germline CDR1 and CDR2: SGHRS and YFSETQ. In DNA, the CDR3 is TGCGCCAGCAGCTCTGCATCGGACAGGACCTACGAGCAGTACTTC. This encodes CASSSASDRTYEQYF.

The chain joins TRBV6-5 to TRBJ2-7; 7 bases line up with TRBD1. J gave up 5 bases and V 2 bases, and 9 bases lay outside the gene matches. The length of the CDR3 is 15 residues. Germline CDR1 MNHEY, CDR2 SVGAGI. Written as DNA, the CDR3 is TGTGCCAGCAGTTACCGGTCAGGGGGTTCCCACGAGCAGTACTTC. Encoded protein: CASSYRSGGSHEQYF.

The chain carries TRBV7-9 and TRBJ1-4; 10 positions match TRBD1. J gave up 6 bases and V 5 bases, and 3 bases lay outside the gene matches. The germline V gene has CDR1 SEHNR and CDR2 FQNEAQ (reference sequence). The CDR3 is made up of 14 amino acids. In DNA, the CDR3 is TGTGCCAGCAGCCTAGACAGGGGGCATGAAAAACTGTTTTTT. Amino acid sequence: CASSLDRGHEKLFF.

Written as DNA, the CDR3 is TGTGCCAGTACGACAGAAAATCTACTCTCTGGAAACACCATATATTTT. This sequence encodes CASTTENLLSGNTIYF. The genes are TRBV2 and TRBJ1-3; the D gene is possibly TRBD1 (5 bases). Per the germline V gene, CDR1 is SNHLY and CDR2 is FYNNEI. The CDR3 extends over 16 amino acids. Trimming stripped 9 bases from V and 0 bases from J, with 18 bases between.